The clone carrying this TCR beta chain was seen a handful of times. What it binds is not known. TCRdb re-called the reads with MiXCR, one entry per CDR3 protein. The data contain approximately 170,000 distinct CDR3 sequences, roughly 15% of them singletons. The data stem from a study of T cell repertoires in cytomegalovirus infection. Across the study: It can be stated that public TCR beta signatures indicated CMV infection as well as a matching HLA type.

Study results and caveats: In two of eight donors, the top clonotype was HLA-C-restricted CMV-specific. People with CMV and the relevant HLA were identified by cumulative public TCR beta family frequency.

CDR3 size: 14 residues. The germline V gene encodes CDR1 SGHTA and CDR2 FQGNSA. Trimming stripped 10 bases from V and 0 bases from J, with 14 bases between. The TCR originated in a human donor in good health (CMV status not recorded). Some clones in this sample may be carry-over from other donors' samples. V usage is TRBV7-2 and J usage is TRBJ2-3, with D possibly being TRBD1 (5 bases). Material for sequencing was CD8+ T cells from PBMCs. The CDR3 nucleotides are TGTGCCACCATGGGGCCAACTAGCACAGATACGCAGTATTTT. Encoded protein: CATMGPTSTDTQYF.